This T cell receptor (beta chain) came from a study of cytomegalovirus exposure and HLA in healthy donors. General study findings and limits: Donors were assumed by presence/absence analyses to have roughly uniform sequencing depth. Across HLA loci, a later analysis found differing TCR association rates, with DRB1 most and HLA-C fewest. Some TCR beta chains (roughly 160 of them) were listed as cytomegalovirus-associated.

The PCR was carried out with 60 Vbeta primers and 13 Jbeta primers. Using immunoSEQ multiplex PCR, the repertoire was profiled, and TCRdb retains in-frame clones only, with some absent. Among about 110,000 clones listed, over 9.5% were seen once. In nominal health when sampled, donors likely had unrecorded immune exposures nonetheless. About this clone: The antigen remains undetermined.

The TCR sequence derives from a man aged 40-49 years in good health and CMV-seropositive. Sequencing was carried out using PBMCs.

CDR3 in DNA: TGTGCCAGCAGTGTACTCAATCCTCATCGCTCTGGGGCCAACGTCCTGACTTTC. It specifies CASSVLNPHRSGANVLTF. V is TRBV6-1 and J is TRBJ2-6; D is unclear. Germline V gives CDR1 MNHNS, CDR2 SASEGT. The CDR3 contains 18 residues. With 4 bases removed from V and 0 bases from J, the gap between germline ends came to 16 bases.